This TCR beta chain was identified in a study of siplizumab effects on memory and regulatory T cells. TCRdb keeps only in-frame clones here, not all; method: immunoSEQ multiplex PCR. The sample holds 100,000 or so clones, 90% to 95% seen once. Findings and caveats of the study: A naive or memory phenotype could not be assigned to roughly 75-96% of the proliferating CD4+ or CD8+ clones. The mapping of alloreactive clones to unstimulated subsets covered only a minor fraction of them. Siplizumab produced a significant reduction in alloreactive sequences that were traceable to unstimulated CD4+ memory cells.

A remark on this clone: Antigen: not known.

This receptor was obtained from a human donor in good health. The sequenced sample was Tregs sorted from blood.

The CDR3 sequence: CASSLGVTSGSYEQYF. The CDR3 coding sequence is TGTGCCAGCAGCTTGGGCGTGACTAGCGGGAGCTACGAGCAGTACTTC. The V and J genes are TRBV9 and TRBJ2-7, with 12 positions matching TRBD2. Losses at the gene ends were 4 bases for V and 3 bases for J; bases not matched to a gene: 8. This CDR3 is 16 amino acids long. Per the germline V gene, CDR1 is SGDLS and CDR2 is YYNGEE. Looking up the rest from reference TRBV9 and TRBJ2-7 gives the full variable domain: DSGVTQTPKHLITATGQRVTLRCSPRSGDLSVYWYQQSLDQGLQFLIQYYNGEERAKGNILERFSAQQFPDLHSELNLSSLELGDSALYFCASSLGVTSGSYEQYFGPGTRLTVT.